The source of this T cell receptor (beta chain) is a study of response to subunit inactivated influenza vaccine. TCRdb processed the RT-PCR reads anew with MiXCR; each CDR3 protein has one entry. The sample yields roughly 500,000 distinct CDR3 sequences, roughly a quarter seen once. This clonotype was found many times. These data also formed part of another study, on T cells expressing NK-cell markers. From that study: What made the TCR beta cDNA was 5'RACE template switching with UMIs.

Here the sequenced sample was CD4+ T cells sorted from PBMCs, taken about 12 days after vaccination. The receptor was derived from a man in his fifties or sixties who received an inactivated influenza vaccine.

The CDR3 is CSARRPIGGPDTQYF. The CDR3 DNA follows: TGCAGTGCTAGACGACCCATTGGGGGCCCAGATACGCAGTATTTT. This rearrangement joins TRBV20-1 to TRBJ2-3, with D perhaps matching TRBD1 (6 bases). Trimming pared 2 bases from V and 4 bases from J, leaving 16 bases between. CDR1 is DFQATT and CDR2 is SNEGSKA in the germline V gene (reference sequence). The CDR3 is 15 residues long.